This TCR beta chain emerged from a study of blood T cell repertoires in COVID-19. Overall study context: Whether acute or convalescent, the COVID-19 samples came from the United States, Italy and Spain. Sources were T cells, B-cell-depleted T cells, or PBMCs; the material itself was cDNA or gDNA.

The CDR3 consists of 14 residues. Germline V CDR1 and CDR2: SEHNR, FQNEAQ (reference sequence). With 5 bases removed from V and 10 bases from J, the gap between germline ends came to 15 bases. Authors' processing steps: Reference gene primer amplification gave nucleated cell count estimates. Generated by immunoSEQ multiplex PCR, the TCRdb table keeps only in-frame clones and is missing some. Clonal size and the V and J genes are those of that table, whereas D and trimming came from the DNA. The table records 150,000 to 200,000 clones, around 85% of them present only once. Sequenced: peripheral blood. This sequence was found in a woman older than 75 with acute or convalescent COVID-19. The V and J genes are TRBV7-9 and TRBJ1-6, with a weak D call TRBD1 (5 bases). The CDR3 protein is CASSDGGFGSPLHF. The CDR3 DNA is TGTGCCAGCAGCGATGGGGGGTTTGGATCACCCCTCCACTTT.